Sequencing of this T cell receptor beta chain was carried out in a study of technical replicates of blood from a handful of donors. Repertoires were generated with immunoSEQ multiplex PCR, while TCRdb's copy carries only in-frame clones and drops some. The sample records around 100,000 clones, 95% being singletons. V lost 1 base, J lost 7 bases, and 17 bases lay in between. The CDR3 covers 16 residues. Germline V gene sequence: CDR1 SEHNR, CDR2 FQNEAQ (reference sequence). Specimen: T cells isolated from PBMCs. The clonotype comes from a human donor in good health. The chain employs TRBV7-9 and TRBJ2-1; perhaps TRBD2 as D (6 bases). The CDR3 sequence is CASSLGPVIGRNEQFF. Here the CDR3 DNA reads TGTGCCAGCAGCTTAGGCCCGGTGATAGGGAGGAATGAGCAGTTCTTC. The variable domain in full, with the rest retrieved from reference TRBV7-9 and TRBJ2-1, is DTGVSQNPRHKITKRGQNVTFRCDPISEHNRLYWYRQTLGQGPEFLTYFQNEAQLEKSRLLSDRFSAERPKGSFSTLEIQRTEQGDSAMYLCASSLGPVIGRNEQFFGPGTRLTVL.